This T cell receptor (beta chain) was recovered during a study of T cells after yellow fever vaccination. Findings and caveats of the study: In post-booster samples, most primary-vaccination clones reappeared (about 96% CD4, nearly 90% CD8). There was a possibility that FACS-sorted repertoires contained abundant clonotypes contaminating from the bulk population. It was the secondary response that reached its peak faster, day 5 versus 15, but it was weaker.

Of note for this clonotype: As yet, its antigen is unknown.

This CDR3 has 16 residues. Trimming took 2 bases from V and 6 from J; bases not matched to a gene: 8. The germline V gene has CDR1 ENHRY and CDR2 SYGVKD. UMIs and a universal primer site were added when TCR cDNA was made by 5'RACE template switching. TCRdb fed the 5' RACE reads into MiXCR, producing one record per CDR3 protein. The table lists about 180,000 distinct CDR3 sequences, roughly 6.2% of them singletons. The sample consisted of CD4+ T cells sorted from PBMCs, taken on the day of the first yellow fever vaccination. The source is a man in his late teens or twenties who received the YFV17D yellow fever vaccine. This chain uses TRBV10-3 with TRBJ2-3; 10 positions agree with TRBD2. DNA for the CDR3: TGTGCCATCAGTGAGCGGGAGCGGGGGGGCCGTGATACGCAGTATTTT. Amino acid sequence: CAISERERGGRDTQYF.